The clone carrying this TCR beta chain occurred once. The antigen is unknown. Germline assignment: CDR1 MNHEY and CDR2 SVGAGI. The CDR3 totals 15 residues. Trimming removed 3 bases from V and 0 bases from J; junction bases left unmatched: 3. The sample originates from a study of shared clonotypes between healthy human individuals. Regarding the study as a whole: Naive CD4 clonotypes were shared across a few donors at about 5%. Larger estimated richness was generally recorded for naive subsets relative to memory subsets.

Those who donated, Caucasian adults without exception, all lived in Nashville, Tennessee. Subsets obtained from CD4+ cells comprised CD45RA+ naive and CD45RA-negative memory cells. The data were produced by immunoSEQ multiplex PCR, yet TCRdb's version contains in-frame clones alone and is incomplete. In the table there are some 2,500,000 clones, under 95% of which are singletons. The sequence was obtained from a man younger than 35 in good health. Some clones in this sample may be carry-over from other donors' samples. The chain is built from TRBV6-5 and TRBJ2-3, with TRBD2 matching 7 bases. The sample taken for sequencing was naive CD4+ T cells from PBMCs. Subset here: CD45RA+ positively selected. This chain's CDR3 is CASSYSGPSTDTQYF. CDR3 coding DNA: TGTGCCAGCAGTTATAGCGGGCCGAGCACAGATACGCAGTATTTT.